The next 9 T cell receptor beta chains were all read from a single sample in a study of blood T cell repertoires in COVID-19 (dated by TCRdb to the early 2020s). The library was generated by the immunoSEQ multiplex PCR assay. Held by TCRdb, this immuneACCESS table contains in-frame sequences only and omits some clones. Under half of the omission traces to an unresolved V gene where checked; the cause of the rest is unknown. This sample holds 46,000 or so clones; over 75% were observed only once. The ten biggest clones cover under 8% of the sample. The sample consisted of peripheral blood. These receptors all stem from a man aged 50 to 60 with acute or convalescent COVID-19.

As regards this clone: The CDR3 ends on some other residue instead of the conserved phenylalanine or tryptophan, so this is likely a read error. The limits of the CDR3 on the DNA are not certain, so only TCRdb's listed CDR3 is given. This chain links TRBV28 with TRBJ1-1. Per the germline V gene, CDR1 is MDHEN and CDR2 is SYDVKM. Ends included, the CDR3 has 11 residues. The CDR3 spells CASSGDRGDFS.

This chain joins TRBV15 and TRBJ2-7; D gene uncertain. The CDR3 spans 15 residues. Trimming took 2 bases from V and 3 from J, leaving 14 bases between them. Per the germline V gene, CDR1 is LNHNV and CDR2 is YYDKDF (reference sequence). CDR3 in amino acids: CATSRNRKVDYEQYF. The DNA of the CDR3 is TGTGCCACCAGCAGAAACAGAAAGGTTGACTACGAGCAGTACTTC. Full variable domain (remainder filled in from reference TRBV15 and TRBJ2-7): DAMVIQNPRYQVTQFGKPVTLSCSQTLNHNVMYWYQQKSSQAPKLLFHYYDKDFNNEADTPDNFQSRRPNTSFCFLDIRSPGLGDTAMYLCATSRNRKVDYEQYFGPGTRLTVT.

The chain is built from TRBV19 and TRBJ2-7; 8 bases match TRBD1. J was trimmed by 4 bases and V by 4 bases; bases with no gene match: 3. The length of the CDR3 is 13 residues. CDR1 and CDR2 from the germline V gene are LNHDA and SQIVND (reference sequence). CDR3 protein: CASSRQGAYEQYF. The CDR3 DNA reads TGTGCCAGTAGTAGGCAGGGGGCGTACGAGCAGTACTTC.

DNA of the CDR3: TGTGCCAGTACCATTACTTGGAGGACCGGGGAGCTGTTTTTT. Translating it yields CASTITWRTGELFF. The gene calls are TRBV19 and TRBJ2-2, with TRBD2 as a possible D gene (5 bases). Trimming took 7 bases from V and 5 from J, leaving 14 bases between them. CDR1 is LNHDA and CDR2 is SQIVND in the germline V gene (reference sequence). The CDR3 sequence is 14 residues long.

The chain's CDR3 is CASSPDRFYGYTF. CDR3 DNA sequence: TGTGCCAGCAGCCCCGACAGGTTTTATGGCTACACCTTC. The rearrangement links TRBV11-2 to TRBJ1-2, with a weak D call TRBD1 (6 bases). The CDR3 covers 13 residues. The V end lost 5 bases, the J end lost 5 bases, and 12 bases lay between the germline ends. Germline lookup yields CDR1 SGHAT and CDR2 FQNNGV.

V and J are TRBV13 and TRBJ1-2; 7 positions agree with TRBD1. After removal of 5 bases from V and 6 bases from J, the junction contained 9 bases not matched to a gene. CDR3 length: 14 amino acids. In germline, CDR1 is PRHDT, CDR2 FYEKMQ (reference sequence). CDR3 loop: CASSNRQGENGYTF. For the CDR3, the DNA is TGTGCCAGCAGCAACCGACAGGGAGAAAATGGCTACACCTTC.

V and J are TRBV5-1 and TRBJ2-3; 9 bases line up with TRBD2. The germline V gene has CDR1 SGHRS and CDR2 YFSETQ. V shed 5 bases, J shed 3 bases, and the junction held 10 bases outside the gene matches. The CDR3 consists of 16 residues. The CDR3 sequence is CASRGHGGGATDTQYF. DNA of the CDR3: TGCGCCAGCAGGGGACATGGCGGGGGGGCGACAGATACGCAGTATTTT. Based on the CDR3 plus reference TRBV5-1 and TRBJ2-3, the full variable domain is KAGVTQTPRYLIKTRGQQVTLSCSPISGHRSVSWYQQTPGQGLQFLFEYFSETQRNKGNFPGRFSGRQFSNSRSEMNVSTLELGDSALYLCASRGHGGGATDTQYFGPGTRLTVL.

The rearrangement uses TRBV7-2 and TRBJ1-6, with no clear D. The CDR3 totals 14 residues. CDR1 is SGHTA, CDR2 FQGNSA, per germline. The V gene lost 3 bases and the J gene lost 8 bases, with 11 bases spanning the gap. The CDR3 is CASSFSGFDSPLHF. In DNA form, the CDR3 reads TGTGCCAGCAGCTTTAGCGGTTTTGATTCACCCCTCCACTTT.

The genes are TRBV5-6 and TRBJ2-7, with 8 bases that match TRBD2. V gave up 2 bases and J gave up 1 base; unmatched junction bases: 8. Germline V gene lookup returns CDR1 SGHDT and CDR2 YYEEEE. The CDR3 has 16 amino acids. DNA of the CDR3: TGTGCCAGCAGCTTTTACCAGGGACTAGTGTCCTACGAGCAGTACTTC. This sequence encodes CASSFYQGLVSYEQYF.